Below are 28 T cell receptor beta chains sequenced from a single sample in a study of shared clonotypes between healthy human individuals. Profiling relied on immunoSEQ multiplex PCR, and the TCRdb table lists in-frame clones only, not all of them. The table lists over 400,000 clones, roughly 95% of them singletons. Sequenced material: naive CD4+ T cells sorted from blood. Subset described: CD45RA+ positively selected. Every receptor here comes from a woman in her thirties in good health.

The chain combines TRBV11-2 with TRBJ2-1; tentative D call: TRBD2 (6 bases). From germline, CDR1 is SGHAT and CDR2 FQNNGV. The length of the CDR3 is 15 residues. Trimming removed 7 bases at V and 0 bases at J, with 13 bases between. This CDR3 is CASIKKRVSYNEQFF. The CDR3 DNA sequence: TGTGCCAGCATTAAAAAGCGGGTCTCCTACAATGAGCAGTTCTTC.

The J gene is TRBJ2-7, the V gene TRBV5-1; D uncertain. From germline, CDR1 is SGHRS and CDR2 YFSETQ. The CDR3 is 16 amino acids. Between the trimmed V and J ends, which lost 3 bases and 3 bases, there was a span of 19 bases. CDR3 nucleotide sequence: TGCGCCAGCAGCTGGACCGATACTCCGTACCGCTACGAGCAGTACTTC. Translated, it gives CASSWTDTPYRYEQYF.

V and J are TRBV5-1 and TRBJ1-1; the match to TRBD1 covers 9 bases. Germline V CDR1 and CDR2: SGHRS, YFSETQ. The CDR3 has 16 amino acids. With 4 bases clipped from V and 4 bases from J, the junction kept 11 bases outside the gene matches. CDR3: CASSGGDRVSVTEAFF. The CDR3 nucleotides read TGCGCCAGCAGCGGTGGGGACAGGGTATCCGTCACTGAAGCTTTCTTT.

This chain joins TRBV2 and TRBJ2-5, with D tentatively TRBD1 (5 bases). The CDR3 consists of 13 residues. The V and J ends lost 6 bases and 2 bases respectively, with 10 bases between them. Germline-derived CDR1 and CDR2 are SNHLY and FYNNEI. In DNA, the CDR3 is TGTGCCAGCAGGGGCGACAGTCAAGAGACCCAGTACTTC. This sequence encodes CASRGDSQETQYF.

The chain is built from TRBV28 and TRBJ2-7; 10 nucleotides align to TRBD2. Germline values: CDR1 MDHEN, CDR2 SYDVKM. Losses at the gene ends were 3 bases for V and 5 bases for J; bases not matched to a gene: 10. The CDR3 extends over 16 amino acids. The chain's CDR3 is CASSLGVAGGRDEQYF. The CDR3 region has the DNA TGTGCCAGCAGTTTGGGGGTAGCGGGAGGCAGGGACGAGCAGTACTTC.

The V call is TRBV6-1, the J call TRBJ2-7; D perhaps matches TRBD2 (6 bases). Deletions cut 6 bases from V and 3 bases from J, with 12 bases between. Germline CDR1 is MNHNS and CDR2 is SASEGT. The CDR3 covers 13 residues. CDR3 DNA sequence: TGTGCCAGCAGCCGGGACTTAAACTACGAGCAGTACTTC. This codes for CASSRDLNYEQYF.

The J gene is TRBJ2-7, the V gene TRBV14, with 10 bases matching TRBD2. CDR1 and CDR2 (germline): SGHDN, FVKESK. V lost 5 bases and J lost 5; bases outside the gene matches: 9. The CDR3 totals 15 residues. CDR3 residues: CASSYRLAGEDEQYF. CDR3 nucleotides: TGTGCCAGCAGCTATAGGCTAGCGGGAGAAGACGAGCAGTACTTC. Variable domain in full (rest from reference TRBV14 and TRBJ2-7): EAGVTQFPSHSVIEKGQTVTLRCDPISGHDNLYWYRRVMGKEIKFLLHFVKESKQDESGMPNNRFLAERTGGTYSTLKVQPAELEDSGVYFCASSYRLAGEDEQYFGPGTRLTVT.

The chain links TRBV19 to TRBJ2-6, with D uncertain. Per the germline V gene, CDR1 is LNHDA and CDR2 is SQIVND (reference sequence). This CDR3 has 12 residues. V dropped 4 bases and J dropped 2 bases, with 0 bases sitting between them. The CDR3 nucleotides read TGTGCCAGTAGTACTGGGGCCAACGTCCTGACTTTC. Amino acid sequence: CASSTGANVLTF. The variable domain in full, with the rest retrieved from reference TRBV19 and TRBJ2-6, is DGGITQSPKYLFRKEGQNVTLSCEQNLNHDAMYWYRQDPGQGLRLIYYSQIVNDFQKGDIAEGYSVSREKKESFPLTVTSAQKNPTAFYLCASSTGANVLTFGAGSRLTVL.

This clone appeared a single time. The rearrangement uses TRBV6-6 and TRBJ1-3, with D tentatively TRBD1 (6 bases). Germline loops: CDR1 MNHNY, CDR2 SVGAGI (reference sequence). Trimming removed 7 bases at V and 2 bases at J, with 15 bases between. There are 15 residues in the CDR3. CDR3 coding DNA: TGTGCCAGCACCGAAACCAGGGGAGCTGGAAACACCATATATTTT. Translating it yields CASTETRGAGNTIYF.

With respect to this clone: Other DNA sequences in this specimen translate into the identical CDR3. The chain joins TRBV28 to TRBJ2-7; D is undetermined. The CDR3 covers 12 residues. The V end was cut by 2 bases, the J end by 2 bases, with 4 bases between. Germline V gene sequence: CDR1 MDHEN, CDR2 SYDVKM. The CDR3 sequence: CASSLGTYEQYF. In nucleotides, the CDR3 is TGTGCCAGCAGTTTAGGTACCTACGAGCAGTACTTC.

This chain links TRBV11-2 with TRBJ2-3, with TRBD1 matching over 10 bases. CDR1 and CDR2 (germline): SGHAT, FQNNGV. Trimming at V came to 6 bases and at J to 5 bases, leaving 8 bases not matched to a gene. This CDR3 spans 15 amino acids. This CDR3 is CASSPGTGAIDTQYF. The DNA for the CDR3 is TGTGCCAGCAGTCCAGGGACAGGGGCGATAGATACGCAGTATTTT.

The chain links TRBV7-3 to TRBJ2-5; 8 nucleotides agree with TRBD2. Trimming removed 2 bases from V and 1 base from J; junction bases left unmatched: 15. Germline CDR1 SGHTA, CDR2 FQGTGA. This CDR3 is built from 19 residues. CDR3: CASSLAPGGAGLTQETQYF. In DNA form, the CDR3 reads TGTGCCAGCAGCTTAGCCCCGGGAGGGGCCGGACTCACCCAAGAGACCCAGTACTTC.

V is TRBV19 and J is TRBJ2-1, with TRBD2 as a possible D gene (6 bases). Germline CDR1 is LNHDA and CDR2 is SQIVND (reference sequence). The V gene lost 4 bases and the J gene lost 8 bases, with 21 bases spanning the gap. The CDR3 is 16 amino acids. CDR3 amino acids: CASSTRVLGGMDEQFF. The CDR3 nucleotides read TGTGCCAGTAGTACCAGGGTCTTGGGGGGTATGGATGAGCAGTTCTTC.

The chain's CDR3 is CASSPLGNGYTF. The CDR3, as DNA: TGTGCCAGCAGCCCTTTAGGTAATGGCTACACCTTC. This rearrangement joins TRBV5-6 to TRBJ1-2; the D is unclear. Germline loops: CDR1 SGHDT, CDR2 YYEEEE. The CDR3 runs 12 residues. Trimming took off 4 bases at V and 6 bases at J, with 10 bases between the two ends.

J is TRBJ2-7 and V is TRBV5-4; 7 bases map to TRBD1. This CDR3 region has 16 residues. The V gene end was trimmed by 1 base and the J gene end by 2 bases; junction bases not matched to a gene: 9. Germline lookup yields CDR1 SGHNT and CDR2 YYREEE (reference sequence). CDR3 nucleotides: TGTGCCAGCAGCTTGAGGACCGGACAGGCAACCTACGAGCAGTACTTC. Its protein product is CASSLRTGQATYEQYF.

This rearrangement joins TRBV4-1 to TRBJ1-2; 8 bases line up with TRBD1. Germline trimming cut 4 bases from V and 3 bases from J; bases unmatched to any gene: 13. CDR1 MGHRA and CDR2 YSYEKL come from the germline V gene. This CDR3 has 17 amino acids. CDR3 residues: CASSPGQGVNWDYGYTF. CDR3 in DNA: TGCGCCAGCAGCCCCGGACAGGGAGTCAACTGGGACTATGGCTACACCTTC.

The V and J genes are TRBV10-1 and TRBJ1-3, with 8 bases that match TRBD1. Germline assignment: CDR1 WNHNN and CDR2 SYGVQD (reference sequence). V was pared by 7 bases and J by 0 bases, with 8 bases of the junction left unmatched. This CDR3 spans 16 amino acids. The CDR3 coding sequence is TGCGCCAGCATTCCGGGACAGGCGGTCTCTGGAAACACCATATATTTT. Translation: CASIPGQAVSGNTIYF.

This clone was picked up one time. V and J are TRBV5-5 and TRBJ2-7; possible D gene TRBD2, 5 bases. This CDR3 region has 14 residues. Trimming shortened V by 1 base and J by 0 bases, and 8 bases separated the two germline ends. Germline V CDR1 and CDR2: SGHKS, YYEKEE (reference sequence). CDR3 region: CASSLTGSSYEQYF. In DNA form, the CDR3 reads TGTGCCAGCAGCTTGACGGGGTCCTCCTACGAGCAGTACTTC.

The chain joins TRBV13 to TRBJ2-3; 10 bases fit TRBD2. In germline, CDR1 is PRHDT, CDR2 FYEKMQ (reference sequence). The CDR3 is 16 residues long. With V trimmed by 5 bases and J by 0 bases, 5 bases remained unmatched. DNA of the CDR3: TGTGCCAGCAGCAGGACTAGCGGCCTTAGCACAGATACGCAGTATTTT. It is translated as CASSRTSGLSTDTQYF. Together with reference TRBV13 and TRBJ2-3, the CDR3 gives the full variable domain: AAGVIQSPRHLIKEKRETATLKCYPIPRHDTVYWYQQGPGQDPQFLISFYEKMQSDKGSIPDRFSAQQFSDYHSELNMSSLELGDSALYFCASSRTSGLSTDTQYFGPGTRLTVL.

On this clone itself: Additional DNA sequences in this sample encode the identical CDR3. In DNA form, the CDR3 reads TGTGCCAGCTCGGTCAGGCAAGAGACCCAGTACTTC. Its protein is CASSVRQETQYF. This chain joins TRBV28 and TRBJ2-5; the D is unclear. Germline assignment: CDR1 MDHEN and CDR2 SYDVKM. V lost 8 bases to trimming and J lost 2 bases, with 9 bases between them. CDR3 length equals 12 residues.

The chain couples TRBV5-1 to TRBJ2-1, with D maybe TRBD1 (6 bases). V was pared by 2 bases and J by 0 bases, with 9 bases between. Germline CDR1 reads SGHRS; CDR2 reads YFSETQ. This CDR3 is built from 15 residues. The CDR3 coding sequence is TGCGCCAGCAGCTTCGACAGGAGCTCCTACAATGAGCAGTTCTTC. Amino acid sequence: CASSFDRSSYNEQFF.

This chain uses TRBV5-4 with TRBJ1-2, with D possibly TRBD1 on 5 matching bases. V lost 4 bases to trimming and J lost 1 base, with 11 bases between them. Germline V gene data show CDR1 as SGHNT and CDR2 as YYREEE (reference sequence). The CDR3 is made up of 14 amino acids. The CDR3 nucleotides are TGTGCCAGCAGCCCGGGACCAGTTAACTATGGCTACACCTTC. The encoded protein is CASSPGPVNYGYTF.

The chain combines TRBV28 with TRBJ2-5; 7 bases align to TRBD1. The germline CDR1 and CDR2 sequences are MDHEN and SYDVKM. Germline trimming cut 2 bases from V and 5 bases from J; bases unmatched to any gene: 5. The CDR3 runs 14 residues. As DNA, the CDR3 is TGTGCCAGCAGTTTAGCACAGGGGAAGGAGACCCAGTACTTC. Translating it yields CASSLAQGKETQYF. Based on the CDR3 plus reference TRBV28 and TRBJ2-5, the full variable domain is DVKVTQSSRYLVKRTGEKVFLECVQDMDHENMFWYRQDPGLGLRLIYFSYDVKMKEKGDIPEGYSVSREKKERFSLILESASTNQTSMYLCASSLAQGKETQYFGPGTRLLVL.

This clone occurred once. The CDR3 nucleotides read TGTGCCAGCAGTTCAACGGGGAGTAACTATGGCTACACCTTC. Translating it yields CASSSTGSNYGYTF. The chain uses TRBV28 and TRBJ1-2, with D uncertain. This CDR3 contains 14 residues. V was clipped by 4 bases and J by 1 base, with 10 bases between them. Germline V gene sequence: CDR1 MDHEN, CDR2 SYDVKM.

The CDR3 DNA follows: TGTGCCAGCAGTTCCGGGGGAGGGGTAGGGACCCAGTACTTC. Translation gives CASSSGGGVGTQYF. The chain combines TRBV27 with TRBJ2-5, with TRBD2 identical over 7 bases. Trimming at V came to 4 bases and at J to 7 bases, leaving 9 bases not matched to a gene. Germline CDR1 MNHEY, CDR2 SMNVEV (reference sequence). This CDR3 is built from 14 residues.

V gene TRBV6-5 combines with J gene TRBJ1-5; D gene unclear. The germline V gene encodes CDR1 MNHEY and CDR2 SVGAGI. CDR3 size: 13 residues. The V end was cut by 0 bases, the J end by 6 bases, with 6 bases between. The CDR3 here is CASSYSIAQPQHF. In nucleotides, the CDR3 is TGTGCCAGCAGTTACTCGATCGCTCAGCCCCAGCATTTT.

The V call is TRBV27, the J call TRBJ1-2; 8 nucleotides line up with TRBD1. The CDR3 totals 14 residues. The V segment lost 2 bases and the J segment 4 bases; nucleotides outside the gene matches: 3. Per the germline V gene, CDR1 is MNHEY and CDR2 is SMNVEV (reference sequence). DNA of the CDR3: TGTGCCAGCAGTTTACAGGGGGCTGGCTATGGCTACACCTTC. Protein: CASSLQGAGYGYTF.

V is TRBV7-9 and J is TRBJ2-1; D may match TRBD1 or TRBD2 (5 bases each). Trimming removed 7 bases from V and 11 bases from J, with 12 bases in between. The germline V gene encodes CDR1 SEHNR and CDR2 FQNEAQ (reference sequence). The CDR3 totals 11 residues. CDR3 in DNA: TGTGCCAGCATGGGGGAGTCGCAGCAGTTCTTC. This gives the protein CASMGESQQFF.